This TCR beta chain emerged from a study of cytotoxic CD8 clonotypes in ibrutinib-treated CLL. This clone showed up just once. Its matching antigen is unknown. The planned depth of sequencing spanned 1 in 200,000 to 1 in 1 million T cells. Profiled with immunoSEQ multiplex PCR; TCRdb holds only in-frame clones, not every one. The table has 300,000 or so clones, over 60% seen once. Study-wide points: Sustained-remission and progressing patients diverged in sampling times. At ibrutinib response, clonality increased, and at progression it declined back toward baseline. The study found baseline clonality above age-matched healthy donors, tracking circulating CD8+ T-cell counts.

The input for sequencing was PBMCs, taken after 36 months of ibrutinib treatment. This clonotype was sampled from a human donor with chronic lymphocytic leukemia.

The CDR3 region has the DNA TGCGCCAGCAGCGGTCCAGGAACGCGGCAGCCCCAGCATTTT. Encoded protein: CASSGPGTRQPQHF. The chain carries TRBV4-1 and TRBJ1-5; D not certain. Germline-derived CDR1 and CDR2 are MGHRA and YSYEKL. This CDR3 has 14 residues. Trimming took 5 bases from V and 7 from J, leaving 15 bases between them.